This paragraph reports one T cell receptor beta chain. As yet, its antigen is unknown. This specimen comes from a study of beta chain features in type 1 diabetes. Study findings and constraints: Across all four CD4+ subsets, people with type 1 diabetes showed modestly shorter TCRB CDR3s. Lower insertion and higher deletion counts appeared at VDJ junctions in type 1 diabetes patients. Cells expressing TCR highly could be over-represented by cDNA sequencing.

It was via CD45RO/CCR7/CD25/CD127/CD95/CD27 that CD4+ naive, central memory, regulatory and stem cell-like memory cells were sorted. Purities in excess of 95% were seen in all sorted populations. Expressed TCRB transcripts got sequenced, as all isolated RNA was reverse transcribed. Clones were sequenced by immunoSEQ multiplex PCR, and TCRdb holds only the in-frame ones, with some missing. The table records roughly 340,000 clones, approximately 15% of them present only once. The source of this sequence is a woman aged 18-30 years with type 1 diabetes. Sequenced material: naive CD4+ T cells from blood.

The CDR3 sequence is CAISEDRNYGYTF. Written as DNA, the CDR3 is TGTGCCATCAGTGAAGACAGGAACTATGGCTACACCTTC. The V call is TRBV10-3, the J call TRBJ1-2, with TRBD1 as a possible D gene (6 bases). Germline V lookup: CDR1 ENHRY, CDR2 SYGVKD. There are 13 residues in the CDR3. V shed 3 bases and J shed 2 bases, with 7 bases lying between them.